This T cell receptor (beta chain) originates from a study of identical twins. The study's findings and limits: There were fewer insertions in abundant cord blood beta clonotypes, but memory repertoires showed no such pattern.

This CDR3 has 13 residues. From germline, CDR1 is SGHAT and CDR2 FQNNGV. The germline V and J ends were trimmed by 8 bases and 7 bases, with 16 bases remaining between them. A template switching step contributed a universal primer site, while unique molecular identifiers were present in the cDNA. Via MiXCR, TCRdb re-called the 5' RACE reads, giving one row per CDR3 protein. The repertoire holds roughly 490,000 distinct CDR3 sequences, with roughly 13% as singletons. Remarks on this clonotype: The antigen remains unidentified.

These data also formed part of another study, on yellow fever vaccine responses in identical twins.

The specimen sequenced was CD4+ T cells sorted from blood. The rearrangement joins TRBV11-2 to TRBJ2-3; D possibly corresponds to TRBD2 (7 bases). The receptor was isolated from a woman aged 18-29 years in good health. CDR3 bases: TGTGCCAGCGGCAGTCGGGGGGCCTATACGCAGTATTTT. This translates into CASGSRGAYTQYF.